The present T cell receptor beta chain was sequenced within a study of T cell responses to AZD1222 COVID-19 vaccine. Libraries were prepared by immunoSEQ multiplex PCR; TCRdb keeps only in-frame clonotypes and omits some of them. This table holds about 130,000 clones, about 92% found once. Germline V CDR1 and CDR2: MGHRA, YSYEKL. CDR3 length equals 12 residues. Trimming stripped 1 base from V and 3 bases from J, with 3 bases between. V is TRBV4-1 and J is TRBJ1-1; D is ambiguous. The source is an adult in good health. This specimen was peripheral blood, taken on day 0 of AZD1222 vaccination. This chain's CDR3 is CASSQGDTEAFF. The CDR3 nucleotides are TGCGCCAGCAGCCAAGGGGACACTGAAGCTTTCTTT.